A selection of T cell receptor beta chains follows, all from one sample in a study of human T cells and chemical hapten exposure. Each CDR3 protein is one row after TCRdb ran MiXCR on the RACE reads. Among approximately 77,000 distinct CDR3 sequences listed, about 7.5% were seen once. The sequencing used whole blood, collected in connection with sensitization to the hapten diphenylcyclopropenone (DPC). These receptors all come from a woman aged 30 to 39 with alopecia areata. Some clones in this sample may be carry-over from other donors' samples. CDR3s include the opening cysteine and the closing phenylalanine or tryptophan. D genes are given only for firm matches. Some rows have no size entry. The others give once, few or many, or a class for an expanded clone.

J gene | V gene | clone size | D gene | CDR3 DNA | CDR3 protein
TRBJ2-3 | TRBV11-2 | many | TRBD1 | TGTGCCAGCAGCTTAGGGACAGGGTATGGCACAGATACGCAGTATTTT | CASSLGTGYGTDTQYF
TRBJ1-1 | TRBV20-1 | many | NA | TGCAGTGCTAGCCTATCTGGGGAAGCTTTCTTT | CSASLSGEAFF
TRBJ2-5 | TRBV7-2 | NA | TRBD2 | TGTGCCAGCAGCTCCAGTACTAGCGGGGGGGAGACCCAGTACTTC | CASSSSTSGGETQYF
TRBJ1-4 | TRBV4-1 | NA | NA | TGCGCCAGCAGCCAAGATCTTCAATGGAGCGAAAAACTGTTTTTT | CASSQDLQWSEKLFF
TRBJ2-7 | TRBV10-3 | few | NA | TGTGCCATCAGTGAGTCGATTAGGAAGTACTTC | CAISESIRKYF
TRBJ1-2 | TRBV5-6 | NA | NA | TGTGCCAGCAGCTTGGAATGGGATGGCTACACCTTC | CASSLEWDGYTF
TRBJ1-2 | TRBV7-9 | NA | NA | TGTGCCAGCAGGCTCGCGGGGTCTGACTACACCTTC | CASRLAGSDYTF
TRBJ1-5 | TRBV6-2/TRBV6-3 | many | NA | TGTGCCAGCAGTAGGGGACCCATTGGGAATAGCAATCAGCCCCAGCATTTT | CASSRGPIGNSNQPQHF
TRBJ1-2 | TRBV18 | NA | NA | TGTGCCAGCTCACCCGGAACCCAGACAGGACTCTATGGCTACACCTTC | CASSPGTQTGLYGYTF
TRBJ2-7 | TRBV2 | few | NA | TGTGCCAGCAGTGAAACGGTCCTCTCCTACGAGCAGTACTTC | CASSETVLSYEQYF
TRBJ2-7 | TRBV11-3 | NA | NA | TGTGCCAGCAGCTTAGATCTCCCAGGGACTGTAGCCTACGAGCAGTACTTC | CASSLDLPGTVAYEQYF
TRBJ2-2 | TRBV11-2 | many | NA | TGTGCCAGCAGCTTCGGTCTGGCAGGGGACACCGGGGAGCTGTTTTTT | CASSFGLAGDTGELFF
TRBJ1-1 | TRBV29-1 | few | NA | TGCAGCGTTGTCGGGGCCGAAGCTTTCTTT | CSVVGAEAFF
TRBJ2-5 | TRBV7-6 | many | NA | TGTGCCAGCAGCTTAGTTTCTGTGGGCGGGATAGAGACCCAGTACTTC | CASSLVSVGGIETQYF
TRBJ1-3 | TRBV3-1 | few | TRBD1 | TGTGCCAGCAGCCCTTCGACAGGGACTGGAAACACCATATATTTT | CASSPSTGTGNTIYF
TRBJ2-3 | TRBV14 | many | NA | TGTGCCAGCAGCCAGGCTCAGAGGAGTAGCACAGATACGCAGTATTTT | CASSQAQRSSTDTQYF
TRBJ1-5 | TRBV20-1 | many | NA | TGCAGTGCCACACCGGCGGGGGCTCGGTCCCAGCATTTT | CSATPAGARSQHF
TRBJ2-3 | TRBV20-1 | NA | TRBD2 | TGCAGTGTCCCGCCACTGCGGGGGAACACAGATACGCAGTATTTT | CSVPPLRGNTDTQYF
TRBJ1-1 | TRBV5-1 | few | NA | TGCGCCAGCAGCTTGGCCGGCGGGGGCGGTTACATGAACACTGAAGCTTTCTTT | CASSLAGGGGYMNTEAFF
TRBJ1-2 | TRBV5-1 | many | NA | TGCGCCAGCAGCTTGGGGCTACAGGGTAGTTTGGATGGCTACACCTTC | CASSLGLQGSLDGYTF
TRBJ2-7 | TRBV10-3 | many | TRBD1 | TGTGCCATCAGTGAAGACAGGGGGCGCGCCGAGCAGTACTTC | CAISEDRGRAEQYF
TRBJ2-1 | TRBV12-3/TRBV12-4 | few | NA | TGTGCCAGCAGGGCTAGGGCTACCAACAATGAGCAGTTCTTC | CASRARATNNEQFF
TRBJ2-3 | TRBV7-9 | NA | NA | TGTGCCAGCAGCTGGGGGGGCACAGATACGCAGTATTTT | CASSWGGTDTQYF
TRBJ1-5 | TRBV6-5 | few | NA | TGTGCCAGCAGTCGCGGGTCACAGCGGAACAATCAGCCCCAGCATTTT | CASSRGSQRNNQPQHF
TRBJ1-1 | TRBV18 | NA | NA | TGTGCCAGCTCACCCAGGAGGGATCCGGACACTGAAGCTTTCTTT | CASSPRRDPDTEAFF
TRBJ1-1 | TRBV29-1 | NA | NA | TGCAGCGTTAGACAGGTTATGAACACTGAAGCTTTCTTT | CSVRQVMNTEAFF
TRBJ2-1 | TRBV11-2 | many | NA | TGTGCCAGCAGCTTGTTGGCCCAAAGGTCAGTTGAGCAGTTCTTC | CASSLLAQRSVEQFF
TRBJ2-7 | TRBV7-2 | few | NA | TGTGCCAGCAGCCTCCAGACAGGAGAAGGCTACGAGCAGTACTTC | CASSLQTGEGYEQYF
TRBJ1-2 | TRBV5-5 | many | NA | TGTGCCAGCAGCTTGGGTCAGGGTCCCTATGGCTACACCTTC | CASSLGQGPYGYTF
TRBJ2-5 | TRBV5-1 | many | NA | TGCGCCAGCAGCGAGGTCCCAGGGAAGGAGACCCAGTACTTC | CASSEVPGKETQYF
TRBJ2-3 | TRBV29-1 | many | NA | TGCAGCGTTGGGGTTATTGCAGATACGCAGTATTTT | CSVGVIADTQYF
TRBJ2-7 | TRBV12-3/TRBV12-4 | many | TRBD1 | TGTGCCAGCAGTTTCTTCCCCCCGGGACAGGGACTCCTCTTC | CASSFFPPGQGLLF
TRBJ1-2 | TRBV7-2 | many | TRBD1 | TGTGCCAGCAGCGGATTCGACAGGGGTAACTATGGCTACACCTTC | CASSGFDRGNYGYTF
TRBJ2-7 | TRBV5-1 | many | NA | TGCGCCAGCAGCTTTGGGGGGTCCGCCTCCTACGAGCAGTACTTC | CASSFGGSASYEQYF
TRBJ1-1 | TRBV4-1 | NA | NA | TGCGCCAGCAGCCGAGCGGGGGCCGGCACTGAAGCTTTCTTT | CASSRAGAGTEAFF
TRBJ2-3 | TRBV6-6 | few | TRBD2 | TGTGCCAGCAGTTACGGGCGGGGGGGGTCAGATACGCAGTATTTT | CASSYGRGGSDTQYF
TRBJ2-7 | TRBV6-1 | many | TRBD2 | TGTGCCAGCAGCTTAGGGAGGGAGTACGAGCAGTACTTC | CASSLGREYEQYF
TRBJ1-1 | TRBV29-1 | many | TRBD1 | TGCAGCGCGGGACAGGGAATGATGAACACTGAAGCTTTCTTT | CSAGQGMMNTEAFF
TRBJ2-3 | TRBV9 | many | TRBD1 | TGTGCCAGCAGCGGTAGGCAGGGGGCGCGCAAAGATACGCAGTATTTT | CASSGRQGARKDTQYF
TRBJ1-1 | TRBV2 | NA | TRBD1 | TGTGCCAGCAGTTACAGGGGATTGGGCCATCGGGGACCTTTCTTT | CASSYRGLGHRGPFF
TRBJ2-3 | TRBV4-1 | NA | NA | TGCGCCAGTAGCAGCGTCACAATAGGAACAGATACGCAGTATTTT | CASSSVTIGTDTQYF
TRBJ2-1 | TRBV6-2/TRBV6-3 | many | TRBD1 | TGTGCCAGCAGTAGAGCCGGGACAGGGCTTTCGAATGAGCAGTTCTTC | CASSRAGTGLSNEQFF
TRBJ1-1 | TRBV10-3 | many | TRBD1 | TGTGCCACTGACAGGGGAGGGTGGACTGAAGCTTTCTTT | CATDRGGWTEAFF
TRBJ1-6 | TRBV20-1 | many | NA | TGCAGTGCCGCTGCGGGACGGGAAAATTCACCCCTCCACTTT | CSAAAGRENSPLHF
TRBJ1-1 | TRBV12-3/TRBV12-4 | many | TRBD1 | TGTGCCAGCAGCCCGGGACAGGGGGCGGGGGGGACTGAAGCTTTCTTT | CASSPGQGAGGTEAFF
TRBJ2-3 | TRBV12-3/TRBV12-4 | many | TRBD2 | TGTGCCAGCAGTCCTCCGGGACTAGGGGTTACGCAGTATTTT | CASSPPGLGVTQYF
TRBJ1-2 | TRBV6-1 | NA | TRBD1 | TGTGCCAGCAGGTCGGGACAGGATGATGGCTACACCTTC | CASRSGQDDGYTF
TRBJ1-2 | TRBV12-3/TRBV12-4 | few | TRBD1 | TGTGCCAGCAGATGGACAGGGACCTCCTATGGCTACACCTTC | CASRWTGTSYGYTF
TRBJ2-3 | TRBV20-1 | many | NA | TGCAGTGCTCTGGGGGGGCCCTTCACAGATACGCAGTATTTT | CSALGGPFTDTQYF
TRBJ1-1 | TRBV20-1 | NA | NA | TGCAGTGCTCCCAGAATAGGGGTTGCCACTGAAGCTTTCTTT | CSAPRIGVATEAFF
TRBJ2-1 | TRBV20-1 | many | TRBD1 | TGCAGTGCTAGTTGGGACAGCTCCTACAATGAGCAGTTCTTC | CSASWDSSYNEQFF
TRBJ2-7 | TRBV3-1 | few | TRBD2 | TGTGCCACCAGACCCGGGACTAGGGGCGAGCAGTACTTC | CATRPGTRGEQYF
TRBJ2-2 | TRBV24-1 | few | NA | TGTGCCACCAGTGACTCGGACAGCCTTAACACCGGGGAGCTGTTTTTT | CATSDSDSLNTGELFF